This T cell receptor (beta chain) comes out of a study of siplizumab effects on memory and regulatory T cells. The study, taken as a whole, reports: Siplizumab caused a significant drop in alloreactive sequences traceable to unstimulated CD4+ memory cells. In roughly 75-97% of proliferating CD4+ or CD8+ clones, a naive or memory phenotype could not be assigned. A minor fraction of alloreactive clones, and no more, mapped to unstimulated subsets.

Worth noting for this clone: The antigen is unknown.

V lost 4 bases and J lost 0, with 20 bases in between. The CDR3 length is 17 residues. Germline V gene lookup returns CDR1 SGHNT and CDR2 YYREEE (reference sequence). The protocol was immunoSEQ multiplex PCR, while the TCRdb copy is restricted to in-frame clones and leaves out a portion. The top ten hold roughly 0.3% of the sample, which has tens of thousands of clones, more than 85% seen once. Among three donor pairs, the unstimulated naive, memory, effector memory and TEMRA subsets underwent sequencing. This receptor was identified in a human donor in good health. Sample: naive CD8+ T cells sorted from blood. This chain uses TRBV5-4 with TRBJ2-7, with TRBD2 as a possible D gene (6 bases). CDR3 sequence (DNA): TGTGCCAGCAGCGCGACGTTGTGGGACTCCAGCTCCTACGAGCAGTACTTC. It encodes CASSATLWDSSSYEQYF.